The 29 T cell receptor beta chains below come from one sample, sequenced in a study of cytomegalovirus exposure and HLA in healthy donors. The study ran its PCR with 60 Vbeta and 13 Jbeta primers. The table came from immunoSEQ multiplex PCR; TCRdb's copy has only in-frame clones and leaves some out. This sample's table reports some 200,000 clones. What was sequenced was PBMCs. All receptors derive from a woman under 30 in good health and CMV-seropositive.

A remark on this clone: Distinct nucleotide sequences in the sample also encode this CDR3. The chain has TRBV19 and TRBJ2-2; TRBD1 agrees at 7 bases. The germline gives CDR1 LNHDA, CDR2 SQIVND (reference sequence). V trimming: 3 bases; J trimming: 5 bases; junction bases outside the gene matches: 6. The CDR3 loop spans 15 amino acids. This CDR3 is CASSIRAGGTGELFF. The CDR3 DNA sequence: TGTGCCAGTAGTATCCGGGCAGGGGGTACCGGGGAGCTGTTTTTT.

CDR3 residues: CASSQELPIGGRLGTDYGYTF. The CDR3 nucleotides are TGCGCCAGCAGCCAAGAACTCCCAATCGGCGGAAGGCTAGGGACAGACTATGGCTACACCTTC. The chain joins TRBV4-1 to TRBJ1-2, with TRBD1 matching over 7 bases. Per germline, CDR1 MGHRA and CDR2 YSYEKL. V lost 0 bases, J lost 3 bases, and 22 bases stayed unmatched. The CDR3 length is 21 residues.

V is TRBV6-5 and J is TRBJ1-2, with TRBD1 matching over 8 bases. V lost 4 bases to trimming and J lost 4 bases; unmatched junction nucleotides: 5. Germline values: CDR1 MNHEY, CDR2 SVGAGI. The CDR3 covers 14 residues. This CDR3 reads CASSSTQGGYGYTF. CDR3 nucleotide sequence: TGTGCCAGCAGTTCCACACAGGGGGGCTATGGCTACACCTTC.

Here the CDR3 DNA reads TGTGCCAGTAGTAGCGGGATAGTGTATGAGCAGTTCTTC. Amino acids: CASSSGIVYEQFF. The V and J genes are TRBV19 and TRBJ2-1; perhaps TRBD2 as D (6 bases). This CDR3 contains 13 residues. The germline V gene has CDR1 LNHDA and CDR2 SQIVND (reference sequence). Trimming removed 4 bases at V and 8 bases at J, with 12 bases between.

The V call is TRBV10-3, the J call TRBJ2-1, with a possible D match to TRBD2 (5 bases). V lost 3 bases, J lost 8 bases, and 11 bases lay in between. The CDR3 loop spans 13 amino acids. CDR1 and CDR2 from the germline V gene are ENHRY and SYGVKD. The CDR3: CAISDPRRDEQFF. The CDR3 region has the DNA TGTGCCATCAGTGACCCAAGGCGGGATGAGCAGTTCTTC.

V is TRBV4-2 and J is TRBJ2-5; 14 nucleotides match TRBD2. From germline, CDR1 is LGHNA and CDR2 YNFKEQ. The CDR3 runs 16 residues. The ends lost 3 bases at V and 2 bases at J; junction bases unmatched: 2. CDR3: CASSQGLAGAQETQYF. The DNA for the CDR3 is TGTGCCAGCAGCCAGGGACTAGCGGGGGCACAAGAGACCCAGTACTTC.

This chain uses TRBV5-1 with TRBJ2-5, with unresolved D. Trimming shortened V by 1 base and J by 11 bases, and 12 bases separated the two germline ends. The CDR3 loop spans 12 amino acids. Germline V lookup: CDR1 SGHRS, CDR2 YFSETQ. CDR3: CASSLPDTFQYF. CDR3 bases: TGCGCCAGCAGCTTGCCTGACACTTTTCAGTACTTC.

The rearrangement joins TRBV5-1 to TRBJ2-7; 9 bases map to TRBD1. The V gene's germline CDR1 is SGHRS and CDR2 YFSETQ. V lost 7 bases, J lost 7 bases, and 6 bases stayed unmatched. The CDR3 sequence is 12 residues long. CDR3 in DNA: TGCGCCAGCGCCGGGACAGGGTATGAGCAGTACTTC. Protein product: CASAGTGYEQYF.

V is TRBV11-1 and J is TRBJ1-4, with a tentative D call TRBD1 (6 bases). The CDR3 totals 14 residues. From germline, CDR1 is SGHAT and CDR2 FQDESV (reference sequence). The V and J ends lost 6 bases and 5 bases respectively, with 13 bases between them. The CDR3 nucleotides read TGTGCCAGCAGTTCGGACAGACGAAATGAAAAACTGTTTTTT. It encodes CASSSDRRNEKLFF.

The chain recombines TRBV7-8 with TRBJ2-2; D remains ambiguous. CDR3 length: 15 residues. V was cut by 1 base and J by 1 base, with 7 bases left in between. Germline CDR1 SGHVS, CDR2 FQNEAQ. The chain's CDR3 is CASSLELLNTGELFF. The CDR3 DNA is TGTGCCAGCAGCTTAGAACTATTGAACACCGGGGAGCTGTTTTTT.

CDR3 nucleotides: TGTGCCAGCAGTGGGTCGGGGGGCGGGAGAACCCGCGCAGATACGCAGTATTTT. Protein: CASSGSGGGRTRADTQYF. V usage is TRBV5-4 and J usage is TRBJ2-3, with a weak D call TRBD2 (7 bases). This CDR3 has 18 amino acids. The V end lost 5 bases, the J end lost 4 bases, and 26 bases lay between the germline ends. Germline values: CDR1 SGHNT, CDR2 YYREEE (reference sequence).

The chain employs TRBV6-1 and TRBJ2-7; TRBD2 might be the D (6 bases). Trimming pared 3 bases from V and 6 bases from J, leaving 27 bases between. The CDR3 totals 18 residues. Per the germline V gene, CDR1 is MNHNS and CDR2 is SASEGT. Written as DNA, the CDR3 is TGTGCCAGCAGTGACCCAAGTGCGCCTGGAGGGTACAATGGCGAGCAGTACTTC. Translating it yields CASSDPSAPGGYNGEQYF.

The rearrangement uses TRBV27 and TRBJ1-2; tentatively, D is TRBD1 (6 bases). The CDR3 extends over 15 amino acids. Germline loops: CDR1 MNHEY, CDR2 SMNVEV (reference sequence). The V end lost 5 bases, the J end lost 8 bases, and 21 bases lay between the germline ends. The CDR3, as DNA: TGTGCCAGCAGTCCAGACAGGATCGCCCTTCGAGGCTACACCTTC. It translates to CASSPDRIALRGYTF.

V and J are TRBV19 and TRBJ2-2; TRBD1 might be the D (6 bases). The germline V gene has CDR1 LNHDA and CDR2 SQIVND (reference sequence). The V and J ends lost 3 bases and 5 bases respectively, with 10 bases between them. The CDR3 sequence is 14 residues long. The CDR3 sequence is CASSILGQTGELFF. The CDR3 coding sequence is TGTGCCAGTAGTATCCTCGGACAGACCGGGGAGCTGTTTTTT.

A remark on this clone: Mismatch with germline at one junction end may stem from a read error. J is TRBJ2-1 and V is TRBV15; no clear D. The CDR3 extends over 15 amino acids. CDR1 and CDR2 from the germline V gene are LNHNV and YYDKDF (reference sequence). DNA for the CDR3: TGTGCCACCAGCGGAGACTTATCATACAACAATGAGCAGTTCTTC. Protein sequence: CATSGDLSYNNEQFF.

CDR3 DNA: TGTGCCAGCAGTGAAACTAGCGGGGGGGAGACCCAGTACTTC. Translated, it gives CASSETSGGETQYF. The chain carries TRBV2 and TRBJ2-5, with 12 bases matching TRBD2. This CDR3 has 14 residues. The trim removed 2 bases at V and 5 bases at J, leaving 0 bases unmatched. Germline loops: CDR1 SNHLY, CDR2 FYNNEI.

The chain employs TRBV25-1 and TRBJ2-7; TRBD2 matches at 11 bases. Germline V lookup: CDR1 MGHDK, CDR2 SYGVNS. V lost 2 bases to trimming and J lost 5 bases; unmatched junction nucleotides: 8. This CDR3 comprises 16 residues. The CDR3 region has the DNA TGTGCCAGCAGTGAAACCTGGACTAGCGGGCTAGACGAGCAGTACTTC. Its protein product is CASSETWTSGLDEQYF.

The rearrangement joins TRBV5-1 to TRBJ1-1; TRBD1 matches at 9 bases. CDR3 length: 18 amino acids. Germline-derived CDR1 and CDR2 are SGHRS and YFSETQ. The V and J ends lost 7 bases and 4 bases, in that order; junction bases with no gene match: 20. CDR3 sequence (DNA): TGCGCCAGCGGGCGATTCAGCACCCCACAGGGGGCTGGCACTGAAGCTTTCTTT. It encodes CASGRFSTPQGAGTEAFF.

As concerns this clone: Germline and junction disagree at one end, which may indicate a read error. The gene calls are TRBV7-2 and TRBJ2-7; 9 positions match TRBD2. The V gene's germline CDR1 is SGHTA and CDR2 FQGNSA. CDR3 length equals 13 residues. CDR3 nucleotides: TGTGCCAGCAGCTTAGCGGGGAGCGGGGGGCCGAACTTC. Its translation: CASSLAGSGGPNF.

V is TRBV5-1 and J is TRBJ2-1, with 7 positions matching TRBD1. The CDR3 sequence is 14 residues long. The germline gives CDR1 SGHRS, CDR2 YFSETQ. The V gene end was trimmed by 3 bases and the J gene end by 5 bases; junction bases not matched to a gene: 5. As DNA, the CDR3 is TGCGCCAGCAGCTCGGGACAGCTAGACAATGAGCAGTTCTTC. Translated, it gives CASSSGQLDNEQFF. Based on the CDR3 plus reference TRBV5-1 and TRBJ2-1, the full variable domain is KAGVTQTPRYLIKTRGQQVTLSCSPISGHRSVSWYQQTPGQGLQFLFEYFSETQRNKGNFPGRFSGRQFSNSRSEMNVSTLELGDSALYLCASSSGQLDNEQFFGPGTRLTVL.

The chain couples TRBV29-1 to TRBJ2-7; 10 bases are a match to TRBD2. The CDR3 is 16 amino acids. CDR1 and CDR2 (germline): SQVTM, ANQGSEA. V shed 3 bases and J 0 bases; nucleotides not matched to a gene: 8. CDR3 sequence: CSVDGLAGDPSYEQYF. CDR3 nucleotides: TGCAGCGTTGACGGGCTAGCGGGGGACCCCTCCTACGAGCAGTACTTC.

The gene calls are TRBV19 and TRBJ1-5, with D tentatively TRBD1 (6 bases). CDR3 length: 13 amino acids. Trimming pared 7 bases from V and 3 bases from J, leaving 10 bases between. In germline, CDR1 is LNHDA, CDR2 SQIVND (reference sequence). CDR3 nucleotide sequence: TGTGCCAGTACTGGACAGTACAATCAGCCCCAGCATTTT. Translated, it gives CASTGQYNQPQHF.

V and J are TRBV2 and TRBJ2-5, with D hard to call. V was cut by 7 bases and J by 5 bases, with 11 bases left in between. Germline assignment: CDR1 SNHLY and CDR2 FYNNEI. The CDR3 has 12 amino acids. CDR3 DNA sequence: TGTGCCAGCACTTACGCCCGGGAGACCCAGTACTTC. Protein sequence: CASTYARETQYF. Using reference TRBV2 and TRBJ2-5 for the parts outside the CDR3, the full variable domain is EPEVTQTPSHQVTQMGQEVILRCVPISNHLYFYWYRQILGQKVEFLVSFYNNEISEKSEIFDDQFSVERPDGSNFTLKIRSTKLEDSAMYFCASTYARETQYFGPGTRLLVL.

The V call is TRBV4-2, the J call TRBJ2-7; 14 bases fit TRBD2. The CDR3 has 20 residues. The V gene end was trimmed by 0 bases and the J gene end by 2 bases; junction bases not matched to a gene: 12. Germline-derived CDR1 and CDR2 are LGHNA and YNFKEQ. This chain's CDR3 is CASSQDRPRQTSGGAYEQYF. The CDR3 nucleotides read TGTGCCAGCAGCCAAGATCGCCCCCGCCAGACTAGCGGGGGGGCCTACGAGCAGTACTTC.

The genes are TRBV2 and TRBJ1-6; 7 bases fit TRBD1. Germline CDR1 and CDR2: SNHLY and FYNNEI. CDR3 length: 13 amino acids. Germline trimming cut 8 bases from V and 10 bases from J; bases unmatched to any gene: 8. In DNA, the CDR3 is TGTGCCAGCCAGACAGGGTCCGGATCACCCCTCCACTTT. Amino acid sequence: CASQTGSGSPLHF. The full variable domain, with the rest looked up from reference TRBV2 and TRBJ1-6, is EPEVTQTPSHQVTQMGQEVILRCVPISNHLYFYWYRQILGQKVEFLVSFYNNEISEKSEIFDDQFSVERPDGSNFTLKIRSTKLEDSAMYFCASQTGSGSPLHFGNGTRLTVT.

Here the CDR3 DNA reads TGTGCCAGCAGCTTTGGGAGGCCCCGTGAAAAACTGTTTTTT. As protein: CASSFGRPREKLFF. The chain recombines TRBV7-9 with TRBJ1-4; D not certain. Germline values: CDR1 SEHNR, CDR2 FQNEAQ (reference sequence). CDR3 length: 14 amino acids. V lost 3 bases, J lost 7 bases, and 12 bases lay in between. The full variable domain, with the rest looked up from reference TRBV7-9 and TRBJ1-4, is DTGVSQNPRHKITKRGQNVTFRCDPISEHNRLYWYRQTLGQGPEFLTYFQNEAQLEKSRLLSDRFSAERPKGSFSTLEIQRTEQGDSAMYLCASSFGRPREKLFFGSGTQLSVL.

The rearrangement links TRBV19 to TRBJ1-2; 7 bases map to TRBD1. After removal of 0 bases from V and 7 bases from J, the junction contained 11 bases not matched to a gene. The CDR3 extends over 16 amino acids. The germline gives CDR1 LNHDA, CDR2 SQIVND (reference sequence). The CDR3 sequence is CASSIELIDRDGGYTF. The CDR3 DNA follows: TGTGCCAGTAGTATAGAATTAATCGACAGGGATGGTGGCTACACCTTC.

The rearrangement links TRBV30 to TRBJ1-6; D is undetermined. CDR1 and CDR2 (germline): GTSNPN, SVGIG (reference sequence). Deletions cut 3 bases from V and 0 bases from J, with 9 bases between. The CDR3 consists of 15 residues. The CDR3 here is CAWRAGSSYNSPLHF. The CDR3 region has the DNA TGTGCCTGGAGGGCGGGGAGCTCCTATAATTCACCCCTCCACTTT.

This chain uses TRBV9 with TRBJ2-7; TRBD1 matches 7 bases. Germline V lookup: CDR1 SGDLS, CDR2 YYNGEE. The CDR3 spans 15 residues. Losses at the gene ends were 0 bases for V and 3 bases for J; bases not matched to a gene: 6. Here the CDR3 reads CASSVGTGDLYEQYF. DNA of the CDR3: TGTGCCAGCAGCGTAGGCACAGGGGATCTCTACGAGCAGTACTTC.